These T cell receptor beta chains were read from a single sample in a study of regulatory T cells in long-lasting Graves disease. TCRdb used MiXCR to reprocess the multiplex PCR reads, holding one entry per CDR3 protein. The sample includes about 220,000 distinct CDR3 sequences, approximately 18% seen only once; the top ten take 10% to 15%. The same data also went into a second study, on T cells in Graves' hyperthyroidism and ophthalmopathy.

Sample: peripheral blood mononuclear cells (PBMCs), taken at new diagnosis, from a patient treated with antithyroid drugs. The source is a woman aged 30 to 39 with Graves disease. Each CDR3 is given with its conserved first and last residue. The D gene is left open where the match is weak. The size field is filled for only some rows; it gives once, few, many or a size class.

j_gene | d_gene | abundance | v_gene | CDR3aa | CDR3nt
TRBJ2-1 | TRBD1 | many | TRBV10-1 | CASSESWGQGKDYEQFF | TGCGCCAGCAGTGAGTCGTGGGGACAGGGAAAGGACTATGAGCAGTTCTTC
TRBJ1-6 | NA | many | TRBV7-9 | CASSPGSSRNSPLHF | TGTGCCAGCAGCCCCGGTTCGAGTCGGAATTCACCCCTCCACTTT
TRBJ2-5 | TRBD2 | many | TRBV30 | CAWSQAGVQETQYF | TGTGCCTGGAGTCAAGCGGGGGTTCAAGAGACCCAGTACTTC
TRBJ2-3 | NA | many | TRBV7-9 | CASSLMGGHTDTQYF | TGTGCCAGCAGCTTAATGGGGGGCCACACAGATACGCAGTATTTT
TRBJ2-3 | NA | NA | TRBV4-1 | CAGSQALAGTSTDTQYF | TGCGCCGGCAGCCAGGCCCTGGCGGGGACTAGCACAGATACGCAGTATTTT
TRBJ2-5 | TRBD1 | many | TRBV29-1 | CSTGQQQETQYF | TGCAGCACGGGACAGCAGCAAGAGACCCAGTACTTC
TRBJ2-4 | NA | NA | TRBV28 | CASIGGKNIQYF | TGTGCCAGCATCGGAGGCAAAAACATTCAGTACTTC
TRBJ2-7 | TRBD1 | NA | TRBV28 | CASSFRGRVEQYF | TGTGCCAGCAGTTTTAGGGGGCGAGTCGAGCAGTACTTC
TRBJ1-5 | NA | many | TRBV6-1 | CASSDMWGSNQPQHF | TGTGCCAGCAGTGACATGTGGGGTAGCAATCAGCCCCAGCATTTT
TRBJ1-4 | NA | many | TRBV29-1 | CSVEGGKGNEKLFF | TGCAGCGTTGAAGGAGGTAAAGGGAATGAAAAACTGTTTTTT
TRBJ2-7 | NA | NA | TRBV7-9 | CASSLSGGLVPYEQYF | TGTGCCAGCAGCTTATCTGGGGGGCTCGTCCCCTACGAGCAGTACTTC
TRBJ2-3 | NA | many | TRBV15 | CATSRDVAGGGKDTQYF | TGTGCCACCAGCAGAGATGTGGCGGGTGGAGGTAAAGATACGCAGTATTTT
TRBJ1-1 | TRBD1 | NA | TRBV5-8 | CASSFLTGETVWDTEAFF | TGTGCCAGCAGCTTCCTCACAGGGGAAACGGTGTGGGACACTGAAGCTTTCTTT
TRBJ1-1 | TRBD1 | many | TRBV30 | CAWSVVGTGGTEAFF | TGTGCCTGGAGTGTAGTAGGGACAGGGGGAACTGAAGCTTTCTTT
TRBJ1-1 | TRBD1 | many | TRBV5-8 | CASAGRQGEYTEAFF | TGTGCCAGCGCGGGTCGCCAGGGGGAGTACACTGAAGCTTTCTTT
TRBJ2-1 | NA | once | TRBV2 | CASSEASILYNEQFF | TGTGCCAGCAGTGAAGCGAGTATTCTCTACAATGAGCAGTTCTTC
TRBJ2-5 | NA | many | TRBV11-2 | CASSLVLLQETQYF | TGTGCCAGCAGCTTAGTTCTCCTGCAAGAGACCCAGTACTTC
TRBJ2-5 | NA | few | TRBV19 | CASSIFPGQPRTQYF | TGTGCCAGTAGTATTTTTCCCGGACAGCCCAGGACCCAGTACTTC
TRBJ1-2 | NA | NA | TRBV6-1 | CASSEVSRTLRGYTF | TGTGCCAGCAGTGAAGTAAGTAGGACATTGAGAGGCTACACCTTC
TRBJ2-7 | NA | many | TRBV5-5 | CASSSLDRAYEQYF | TGTGCCAGCAGCTCCTTAGACCGAGCCTACGAGCAGTACTTC
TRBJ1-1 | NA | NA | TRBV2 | CASSDTQISRAFF | TGTGCCAGCAGTGATACCCAAATTAGTAGGGCTTTCTTT
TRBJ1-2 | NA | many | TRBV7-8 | CASSSLSGNYGYTF | TGTGCCAGCAGCTCCCTCTCCGGGAACTATGGCTACACCTTC
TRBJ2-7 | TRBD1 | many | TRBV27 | CASSRYRGLYEQYF | TGTGCCAGCAGCCGATACAGGGGTCTCTACGAGCAGTACTTC
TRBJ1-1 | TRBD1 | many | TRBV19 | CASSPRQGRAGGFF | TGTGCCAGTAGTCCACGACAGGGTAGGGCCGGAGGGTTCTTT
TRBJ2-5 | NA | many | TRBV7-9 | CASSPTPGRSGETQYF | TGTGCCAGCAGCCCTACCCCAGGGCGAAGCGGGGAGACCCAGTACTTC
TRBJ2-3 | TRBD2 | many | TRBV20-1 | CSASGTKGTSTDTQYF | TGCAGTGCTTCCGGGACTAAGGGAACTAGCACAGATACGCAGTATTTT
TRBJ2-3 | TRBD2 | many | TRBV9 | CASSVELSGGDTDTQYF | TGTGCCAGCAGCGTAGAGCTCAGCGGGGGGGACACAGATACGCAGTATTTT
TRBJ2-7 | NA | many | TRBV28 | CASSSLGKISYEQYF | TGTGCCAGCAGTTCTTTGGGGAAGATCTCCTACGAGCAGTACTTC
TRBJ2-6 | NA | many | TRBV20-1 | CSARYRVGANVLTF | TGCAGTGCTAGATACAGGGTTGGGGCCAACGTCCTGACTTTC
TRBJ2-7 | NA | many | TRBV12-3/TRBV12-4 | CASSGGTFNYEQYF | TGTGCCAGCAGTGGCGGGACGTTCAACTACGAGCAGTACTTC
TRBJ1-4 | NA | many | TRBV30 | CAWSGLSGGEKLFF | TGTGCCTGGAGTGGGTTATCGGGCGGTGAAAAACTGTTTTTT
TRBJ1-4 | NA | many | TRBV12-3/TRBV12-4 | CASSPAHSRGLFF | TGTGCCAGCAGTCCGGCACATAGTAGGGGACTGTTTTTT
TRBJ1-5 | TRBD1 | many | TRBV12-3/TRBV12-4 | CASSLWDRGQLQPQHF | TGTGCCAGCAGTTTATGGGACAGGGGGCAGTTGCAGCCCCAGCATTTT
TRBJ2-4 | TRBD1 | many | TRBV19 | CASSRTGTTAGKNIQYF | TGTGCCAGTAGTAGGACAGGTACCACGGCGGGCAAAAACATTCAGTACTTC
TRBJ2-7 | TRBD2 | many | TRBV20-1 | CSARDPRGGSHEQYF | TGCAGTGCTAGAGATCCCCGCGGGGGGAGTCACGAGCAGTACTTC
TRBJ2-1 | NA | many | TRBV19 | CASSIATRQFF | TGTGCCAGTAGTATTGCGACCCGGCAGTTCTTC
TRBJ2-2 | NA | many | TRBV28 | CASRVLPVGHPGELFF | TGTGCCAGCCGCGTACTCCCCGTAGGTCACCCCGGGGAGCTGTTTTTT
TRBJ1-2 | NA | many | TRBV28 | CASTLDGANYGYTF | TGTGCCAGCACCCTAGACGGAGCTAACTATGGCTACACCTTC
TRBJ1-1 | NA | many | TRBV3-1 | CASSQGGGVGYMNTEAFF | TGTGCCAGCAGCCAAGGGGGAGGGGTGGGTTACATGAACACTGAAGCTTTCTTT
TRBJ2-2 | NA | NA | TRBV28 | CASSHYRAGELFF | TGTGCCAGCAGTCACTACAGGGCCGGGGAGCTGTTTTTT
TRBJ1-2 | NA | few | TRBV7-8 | CASSLGLSLNGYTF | TGTGCCAGCAGCTTAGGTCTCAGTCTCAATGGCTACACCTTC
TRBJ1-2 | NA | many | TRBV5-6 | CASSTGWNYGYTF | TGTGCCAGCAGCACAGGGTGGAACTATGGCTACACCTTC
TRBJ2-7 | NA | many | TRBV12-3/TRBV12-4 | CASSFGRGNPYEQYF | TGTGCCAGCAGTTTCGGGCGAGGGAATCCGTACGAGCAGTACTTC
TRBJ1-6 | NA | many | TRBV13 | CASSKRRWAPLHF | TGTGCCAGCAGCAAAAGACGTTGGGCACCCCTCCACTTT
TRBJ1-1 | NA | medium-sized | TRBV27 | CASSLTQGRTGEAFF | TGTGCCAGCAGTTTAACACAGGGCCGAACAGGTGAAGCTTTCTTT
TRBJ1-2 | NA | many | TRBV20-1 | CSASEGGDGYTF | TGCAGTGCTAGTGAGGGTGGCGATGGCTACACCTTC
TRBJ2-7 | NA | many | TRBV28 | CASRTSGALTYEQYF | TGTGCCAGCAGGACCTCAGGGGCCCTTACCTACGAGCAGTACTTC
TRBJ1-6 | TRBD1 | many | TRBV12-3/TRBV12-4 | CASTWTGSNSPLHF | TGTGCCAGTACGTGGACAGGAAGTAATTCACCCCTCCACTTT
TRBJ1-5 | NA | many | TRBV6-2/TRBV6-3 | CASSERVQPQHF | TGTGCCAGCAGTGAAAGGGTTCAGCCCCAGCATTTT
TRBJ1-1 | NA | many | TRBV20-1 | CSARVGSVNTEAFF | TGCAGTGCTAGAGTGGGCAGTGTGAACACTGAAGCTTTCTTT